This T cell receptor beta chain was recovered during a study of blood T cell repertoires in COVID-19. Overall study context: T cells, B-cell-depleted T cells, or PBMCs supplied cDNA or gDNA.

The CDR3 loop spans 18 amino acids. Germline V gene data show CDR1 as KGHSH and CDR2 as LQKENI. The J segment lost 1 base and the V segment lost 3 bases, leaving 9 bases of the junction unmatched. In the original processing: Amplifying reference gene primers gave estimates of nucleated cell counts. Only in-frame clones appear in the TCRdb table, and some are missing; sequencing was by immunoSEQ multiplex PCR. V, J and clone size were drawn from that table, and D and trimming were deduced from the DNA. This table has some 96,000 clones, over 80% appearing once. This chain uses TRBV18 with TRBJ1-3; 10 nucleotides agree with TRBD1. The TCR originated in a man between 45 and 60 years old with active or convalescent COVID-19. The sample comprised peripheral blood. CDR3 sequence (DNA): TGTGCCAGCTCACCCAACTGGGGACAGGGGACTTCTGGAAACACCATATATTTT. This sequence encodes CASSPNWGQGTSGNTIYF.